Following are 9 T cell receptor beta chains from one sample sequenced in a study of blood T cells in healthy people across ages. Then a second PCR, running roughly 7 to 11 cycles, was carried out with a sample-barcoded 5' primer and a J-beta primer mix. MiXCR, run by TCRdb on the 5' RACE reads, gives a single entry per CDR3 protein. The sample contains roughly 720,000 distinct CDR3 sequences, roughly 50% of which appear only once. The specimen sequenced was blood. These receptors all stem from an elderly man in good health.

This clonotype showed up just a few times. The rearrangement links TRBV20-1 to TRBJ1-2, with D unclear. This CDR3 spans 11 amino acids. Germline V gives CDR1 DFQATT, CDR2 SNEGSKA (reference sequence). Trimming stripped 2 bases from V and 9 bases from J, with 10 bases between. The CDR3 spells CSARPSLSYTF. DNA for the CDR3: TGCAGTGCTAGACCTTCTTTAAGCTACACCTTC.

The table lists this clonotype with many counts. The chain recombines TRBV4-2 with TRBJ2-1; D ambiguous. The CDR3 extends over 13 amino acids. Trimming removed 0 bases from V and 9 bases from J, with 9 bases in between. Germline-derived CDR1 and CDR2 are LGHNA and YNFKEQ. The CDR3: CASSQDLGLEQFF. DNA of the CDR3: TGTGCCAGCAGCCAAGATCTTGGGCTTGAGCAGTTCTTC.

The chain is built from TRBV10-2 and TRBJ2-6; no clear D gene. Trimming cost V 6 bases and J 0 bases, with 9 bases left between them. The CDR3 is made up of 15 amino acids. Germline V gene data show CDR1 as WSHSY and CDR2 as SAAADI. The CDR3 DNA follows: TGCGCCAGCAGGGGCTTGGTCTCTGGGGCCAACGTCCTGACTTTC. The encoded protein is CASRGLVSGANVLTF.

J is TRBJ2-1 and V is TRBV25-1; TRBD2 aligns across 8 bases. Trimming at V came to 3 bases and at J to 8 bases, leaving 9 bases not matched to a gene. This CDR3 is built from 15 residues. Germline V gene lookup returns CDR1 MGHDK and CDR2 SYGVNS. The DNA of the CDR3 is TGTGCCAGCAGTGAGACCGGGACTAGAGGCGATGAGCAGTTCTTC. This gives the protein CASSETGTRGDEQFF.

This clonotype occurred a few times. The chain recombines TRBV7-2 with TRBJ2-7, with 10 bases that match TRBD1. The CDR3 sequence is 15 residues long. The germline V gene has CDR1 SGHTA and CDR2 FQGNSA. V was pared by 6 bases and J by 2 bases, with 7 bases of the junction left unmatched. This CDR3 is CASSPGQGQTYEQYF. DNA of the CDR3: TGTGCCAGCAGTCCGGGACAGGGGCAGACCTACGAGCAGTACTTC.

CDR3 nucleotides: TGTGCCAGCAGTCCTCTGGTAGGGGGGCGCGAGCAGTACTTC. As protein: CASSPLVGGREQYF. This rearrangement joins TRBV28 to TRBJ2-5; D tentatively reads TRBD1 or TRBD2 (6 bases each). The J call may be mistaken, given a closer DNA end match to TRBJ2-7. The CDR3 runs to 14 residues. Germline V gene data show CDR1 as MDHEN and CDR2 as SYDVKM.

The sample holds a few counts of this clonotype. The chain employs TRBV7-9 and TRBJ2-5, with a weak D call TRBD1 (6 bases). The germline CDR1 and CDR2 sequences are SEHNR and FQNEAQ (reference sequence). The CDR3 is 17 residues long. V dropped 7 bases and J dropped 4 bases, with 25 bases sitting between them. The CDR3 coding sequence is TGTGCCAGCACCCTTTTGACCCCGACAGGATCGGGAGAGACCCAGTACTTC. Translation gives CASTLLTPTGSGETQYF. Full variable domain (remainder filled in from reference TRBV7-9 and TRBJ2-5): DTGVSQNPRHKITKRGQNVTFRCDPISEHNRLYWYRQTLGQGPEFLTYFQNEAQLEKSRLLSDRFSAERPKGSFSTLEIQRTEQGDSAMYLCASTLLTPTGSGETQYFGPGTRLLVL.

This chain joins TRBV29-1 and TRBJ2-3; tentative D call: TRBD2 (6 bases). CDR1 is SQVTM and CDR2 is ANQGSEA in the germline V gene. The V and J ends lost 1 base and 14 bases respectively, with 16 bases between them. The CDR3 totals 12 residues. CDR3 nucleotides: TGCAGCGTTGAAGCCCCTAGCGTTACCGCGTATTTT. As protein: CSVEAPSVTAYF.

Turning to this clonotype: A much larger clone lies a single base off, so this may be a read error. This chain's CDR3 is CASSQDLAASHTDTQYF. The CDR3 DNA reads as TGCGCCAGCAGCCAAGATCTTGCGGCAAGTCACACAGATACGCAGTATTTT. The V gene is TRBV4-1, the J gene TRBJ2-3, with D unresolved. This CDR3 has 17 amino acids. The ends were cut back, 0 bases at V and 2 bases at J, with 15 bases in the middle. CDR1 and CDR2 (germline): MGHRA, YSYEKL.